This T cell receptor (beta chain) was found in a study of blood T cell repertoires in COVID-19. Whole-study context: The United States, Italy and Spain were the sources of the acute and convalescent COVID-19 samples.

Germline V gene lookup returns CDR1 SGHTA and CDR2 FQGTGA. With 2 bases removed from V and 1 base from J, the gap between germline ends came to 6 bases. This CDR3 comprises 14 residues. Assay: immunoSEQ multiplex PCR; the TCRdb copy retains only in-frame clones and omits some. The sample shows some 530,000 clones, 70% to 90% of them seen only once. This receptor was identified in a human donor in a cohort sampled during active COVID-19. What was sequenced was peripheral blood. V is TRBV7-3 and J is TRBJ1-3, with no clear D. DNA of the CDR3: TGTGCCAGCAGCTTAGCGGGGTCTGGAAACACCATATATTTT. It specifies CASSLAGSGNTIYF.